What follows is one TCR beta chain and its context. Its matching antigen is unknown. The sample is drawn from a study of shared clonotypes between healthy human individuals. Germline loops: CDR1 KGHSH, CDR2 LQKENI. The trim removed 5 bases at V and 3 bases at J, leaving 5 bases unmatched. This CDR3 is 15 amino acids long. Regarding the study as a whole: Rarefaction showed sorted-subset sequencing was incomplete despite large depth. Represented genetic and exposure-history diversity was restricted by having few donors. The study generally estimated greater richness for naive than memory subsets.

The repertoire was sequenced with immunoSEQ multiplex PCR; TCRdb's copy has only in-frame clones and lacks some. The table shows millions of clones, with 85% to 95% occurring only once. This chain links TRBV18 with TRBJ2-3; TRBD1 agrees at 10 bases. Sequenced: naive CD4+ T cells sorted from blood. Subset noted: CD45RA+ positively selected. The source of this sequence is a man aged 18 to 30 in good health. CDR3 residues: CASSTDRGATDTQYF. CDR3 nucleotides: TGTGCCAGCTCAACGGACAGGGGGGCGACAGATACGCAGTATTTT.